This TCR beta chain was documented in a study of T cells in Graves' hyperthyroidism and ophthalmopathy. Study in general: Before treatment of any kind, peripheral blood was taken at initial diagnosis.

This CDR3 spans 14 amino acids. V was shortened by 5 bases and J by 5 bases, with 15 bases between the two germline ends. RNA transcripts were the template for amplifying TCR beta CDR3 regions. The HTBI set primed first-round TCR CDR3 RT-PCR. Each CDR3 protein gets one entry after TCRdb re-called the multiplex PCR reads with MiXCR. Of about 520,000 distinct CDR3 sequences listed, about 20% are singletons. No progression to ophthalmopathy during 18 months of follow-up defined stable disease. This clonotype was detected ten times or more. J is TRBJ2-5 and V is TRBV12-3 or TRBV12-4; TRBD1 or TRBD2 may be the D gene (5 bases each). This receptor was taken from a young man with Graves' hyperthyroidism. The sequenced material came from blood. In DNA form, the CDR3 reads TGTGCCAGCAGTCCTGGGGGAGAAGGGGAGACCCAGTACTTC. Translated, it gives CASSPGGEGETQYF.